The clone carrying this T cell receptor (beta chain) was recorded a few times. The data derive from a study of blood T cell repertoires in COVID-19. Across the whole study: Samples came from the United States, Italy and Spain, spanning acute and convalescent COVID-19. PBMCs, B-cell-depleted T cells, or T cells were the source of the cDNA or gDNA that made up the material.

Per the original methods: How many nucleated cells were present was estimated from reference gene primer amplification. Assay used: immunoSEQ multiplex PCR; TCRdb lists only in-frame clones, some missing. V, J and clone size are those of that table, while D and trimming were read from the DNA. The table has 150,000 to 180,000 clones, around three quarters seen once; the top ten hold under 2%. The germline V gene has CDR1 SGHRS and CDR2 YFSETQ. There are 14 residues in the CDR3. V was trimmed by 1 base and J by 5 bases, leaving 12 bases between them. This rearrangement joins TRBV5-1 to TRBJ1-2; perhaps TRBD1 as D (6 bases). The sequenced material came from peripheral blood. The source of this sequence is a man older than 75 with acute or convalescent COVID-19. The CDR3 DNA sequence: TGCGCCAGCAGCTTGCAGACAGGAGGATATGGCTACACCTTC. Translating gives CASSLQTGGYGYTF.